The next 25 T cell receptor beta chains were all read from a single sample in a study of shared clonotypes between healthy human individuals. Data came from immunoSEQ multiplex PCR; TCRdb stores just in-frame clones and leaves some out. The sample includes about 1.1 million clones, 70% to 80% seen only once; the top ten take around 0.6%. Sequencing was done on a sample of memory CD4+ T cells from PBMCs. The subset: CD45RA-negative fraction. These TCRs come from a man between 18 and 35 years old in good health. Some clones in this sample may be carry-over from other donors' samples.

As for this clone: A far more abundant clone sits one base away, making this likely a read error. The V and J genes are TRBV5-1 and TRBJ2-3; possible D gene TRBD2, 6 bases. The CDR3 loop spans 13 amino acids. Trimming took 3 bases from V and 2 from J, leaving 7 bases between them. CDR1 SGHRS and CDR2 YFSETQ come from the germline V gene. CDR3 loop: CASSSGVTDTQYF. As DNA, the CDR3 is TGCGCCAGCAGCTCGGGGGTCACAGATACGCAGTATTTT. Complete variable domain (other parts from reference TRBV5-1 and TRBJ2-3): KAGVTQTPRYLIKTRGQQVTLSCSPISGHRSVSWYQQTPGQGLQFLFEYFSETQRNKGNFPGRFSGRQFSNSRSEMNVSTLELGDSALYLCASSSGVTDTQYFGPGTRLTVL.

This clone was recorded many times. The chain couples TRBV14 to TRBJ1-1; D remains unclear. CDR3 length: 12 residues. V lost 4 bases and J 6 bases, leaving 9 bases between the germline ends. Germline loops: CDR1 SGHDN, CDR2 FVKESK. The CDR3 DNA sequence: TGTGCCAGCAGCCCATTTCCCCCTGAAGCTTTCTTT. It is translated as CASSPFPPEAFF. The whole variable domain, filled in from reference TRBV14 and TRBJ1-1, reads EAGVTQFPSHSVIEKGQTVTLRCDPISGHDNLYWYRRVMGKEIKFLLHFVKESKQDESGMPNNRFLAERTGGTYSTLKVQPAELEDSGVYFCASSPFPPEAFFGQGTRLTVV.

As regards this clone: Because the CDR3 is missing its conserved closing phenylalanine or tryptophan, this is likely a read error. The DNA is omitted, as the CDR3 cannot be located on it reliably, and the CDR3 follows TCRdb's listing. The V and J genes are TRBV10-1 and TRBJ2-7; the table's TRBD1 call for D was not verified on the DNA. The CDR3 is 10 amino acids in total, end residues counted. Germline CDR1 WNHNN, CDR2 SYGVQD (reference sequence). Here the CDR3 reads CASSERPGGN.

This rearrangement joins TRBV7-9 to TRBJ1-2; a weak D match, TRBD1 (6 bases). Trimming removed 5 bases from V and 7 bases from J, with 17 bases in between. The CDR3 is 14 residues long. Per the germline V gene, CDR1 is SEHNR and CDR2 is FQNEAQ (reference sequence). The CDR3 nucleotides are TGTGCCAGCAGCCCAATCGACAGGCGTGGTGGCTACACCTTC. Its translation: CASSPIDRRGGYTF.

CDR3 DNA: TGTGCCAGCAGCTCAACCGGGACAGGGTTTAGTGAGCAGTACTTC. As protein: CASSSTGTGFSEQYF. The chain has TRBV9 and TRBJ2-7, with 9 bases that match TRBD1. This CDR3 has 15 amino acids. Germline loops: CDR1 SGDLS, CDR2 YYNGEE. V shed 4 bases, J shed 7 bases, and the junction held 12 bases outside the gene matches.

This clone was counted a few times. For the CDR3, the DNA is TGTGCCAGCAGCCCCTGGACGGACTATGGCTACACCTTC. The encoded protein is CASSPWTDYGYTF. The V and J genes are TRBV5-6 and TRBJ1-2; D ambiguous. Trimming took 4 bases from V and 3 from J, leaving 10 bases between them. CDR1 and CDR2 (germline): SGHDT, YYEEEE. There are 13 residues in the CDR3.

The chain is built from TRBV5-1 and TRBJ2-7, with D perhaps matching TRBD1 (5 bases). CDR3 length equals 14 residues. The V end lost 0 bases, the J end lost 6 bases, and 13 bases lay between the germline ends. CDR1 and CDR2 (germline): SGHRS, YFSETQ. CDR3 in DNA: TGCGCCAGCAGCTTGGAAGCCAGGGCAGGCGAGCAGTACTTC. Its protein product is CASSLEARAGEQYF.

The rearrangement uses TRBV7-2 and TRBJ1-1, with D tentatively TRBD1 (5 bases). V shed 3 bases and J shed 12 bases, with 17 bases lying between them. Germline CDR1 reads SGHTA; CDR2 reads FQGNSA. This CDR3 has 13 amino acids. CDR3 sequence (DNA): TGTGCCAGCAGCTTGTTGGGACGCCCAATCACTTTCTTT. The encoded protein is CASSLLGRPITFF.

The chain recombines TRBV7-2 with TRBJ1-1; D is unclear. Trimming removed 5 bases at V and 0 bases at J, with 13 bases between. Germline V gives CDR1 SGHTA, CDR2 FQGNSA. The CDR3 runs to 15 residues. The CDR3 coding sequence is TGTGCCAGCAGCCCGCGGGGAGGGATGAACACTGAAGCTTTCTTT. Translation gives CASSPRGGMNTEAFF.

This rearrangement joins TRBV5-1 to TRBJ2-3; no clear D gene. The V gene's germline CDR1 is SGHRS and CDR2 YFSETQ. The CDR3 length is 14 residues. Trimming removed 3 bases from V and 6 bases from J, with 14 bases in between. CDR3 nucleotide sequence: TGCGCCAGCAGCTCAGGACCGCAAACCGATACGCAGTATTTT. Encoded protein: CASSSGPQTDTQYF.

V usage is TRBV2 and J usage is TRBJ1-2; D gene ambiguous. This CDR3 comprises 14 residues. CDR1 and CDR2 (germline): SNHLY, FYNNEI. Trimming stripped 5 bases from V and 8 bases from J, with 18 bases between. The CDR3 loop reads CASSRTEGGLGYTF. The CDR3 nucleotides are TGTGCCAGCAGTCGTACCGAGGGAGGATTAGGCTACACCTTC.

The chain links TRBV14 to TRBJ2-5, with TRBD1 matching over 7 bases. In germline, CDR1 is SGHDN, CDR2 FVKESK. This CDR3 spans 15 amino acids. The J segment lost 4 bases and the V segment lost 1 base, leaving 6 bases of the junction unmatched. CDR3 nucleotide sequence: TGTGCCAGCAGCCAAGGGACGACAGGGAGAGAGACCCAGTACTTC. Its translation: CASSQGTTGRETQYF.

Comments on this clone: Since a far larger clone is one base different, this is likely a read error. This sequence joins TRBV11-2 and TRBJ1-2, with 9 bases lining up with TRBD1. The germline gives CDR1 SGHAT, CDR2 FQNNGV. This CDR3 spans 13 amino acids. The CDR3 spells CANSLGQGYGYTF. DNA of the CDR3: TGTGCCAACAGCTTAGGACAGGGGTATGGCTACACCTTC.

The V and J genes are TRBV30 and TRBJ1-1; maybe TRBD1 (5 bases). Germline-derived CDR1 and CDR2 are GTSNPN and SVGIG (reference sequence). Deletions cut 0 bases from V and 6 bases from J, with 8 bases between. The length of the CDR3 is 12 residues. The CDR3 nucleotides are TGTGCCTGGAGTGTACCGGGACCTGAAGCTTTCTTT. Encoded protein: CAWSVPGPEAFF. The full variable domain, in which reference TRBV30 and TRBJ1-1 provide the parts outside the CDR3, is SQTIHQWPATLVQPVGSPLSLECTVEGTSNPNLYWYRQAAGRGLQLLFYSVGIGQISSEVPQNLSASRPQDRQFILSSKKLLLSDSGFYLCAWSVPGPEAFFGQGTRLTVV.

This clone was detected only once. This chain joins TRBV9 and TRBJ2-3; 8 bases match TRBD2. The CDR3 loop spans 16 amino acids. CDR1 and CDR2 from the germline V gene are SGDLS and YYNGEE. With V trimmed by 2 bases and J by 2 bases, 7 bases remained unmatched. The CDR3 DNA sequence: TGTGCCAGCAGCGTTTCACTAGCGGAGAACACAGATACGCAGTATTTT. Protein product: CASSVSLAENTDTQYF.

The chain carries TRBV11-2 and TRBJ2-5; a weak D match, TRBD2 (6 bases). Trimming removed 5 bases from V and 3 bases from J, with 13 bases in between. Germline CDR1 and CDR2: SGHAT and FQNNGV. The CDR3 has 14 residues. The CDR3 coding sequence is TGTGCCAGCAGCCCGGGGACTTCTAAAGAGACCCAGTACTTC. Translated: CASSPGTSKETQYF. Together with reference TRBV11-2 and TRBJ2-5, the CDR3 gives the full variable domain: EAGVAQSPRYKIIEKRQSVAFWCNPISGHATLYWYQQILGQGPKLLIQFQNNGVVDDSQLPKDRFSAERLKGVDSTLKIQPAKLEDSAVYLCASSPGTSKETQYFGPGTRLLVL.

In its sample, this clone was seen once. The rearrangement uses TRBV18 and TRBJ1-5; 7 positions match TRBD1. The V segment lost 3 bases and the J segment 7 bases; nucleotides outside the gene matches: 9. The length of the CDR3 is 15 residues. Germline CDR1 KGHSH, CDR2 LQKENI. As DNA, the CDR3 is TGTGCCAGCTCACCGACGGAGGGGGCTAGGCAGCCCCAGCATTTT. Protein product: CASSPTEGARQPQHF.

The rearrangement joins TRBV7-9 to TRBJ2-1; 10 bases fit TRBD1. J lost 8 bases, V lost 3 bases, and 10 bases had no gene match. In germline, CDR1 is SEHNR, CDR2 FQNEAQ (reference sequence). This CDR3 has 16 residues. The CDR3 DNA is TGTGCCAGCAGCTTGGCGGGACAGGGGTTGAGCTATGAGCAGTTCTTC. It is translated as CASSLAGQGLSYEQFF.

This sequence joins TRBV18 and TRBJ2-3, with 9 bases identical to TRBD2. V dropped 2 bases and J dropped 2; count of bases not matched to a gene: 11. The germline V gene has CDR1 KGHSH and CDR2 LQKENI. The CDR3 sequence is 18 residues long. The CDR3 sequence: CASSPLMVASGATDTQYF. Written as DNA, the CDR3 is TGTGCCAGCTCACCATTAATGGTCGCTAGCGGGGCCACAGATACGCAGTATTTT.

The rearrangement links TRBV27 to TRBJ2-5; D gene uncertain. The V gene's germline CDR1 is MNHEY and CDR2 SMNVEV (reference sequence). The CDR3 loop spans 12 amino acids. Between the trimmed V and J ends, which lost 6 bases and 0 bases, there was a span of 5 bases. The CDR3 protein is CASSHYQETQYF. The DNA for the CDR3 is TGTGCCAGCAGCCACTACCAAGAGACCCAGTACTTC.

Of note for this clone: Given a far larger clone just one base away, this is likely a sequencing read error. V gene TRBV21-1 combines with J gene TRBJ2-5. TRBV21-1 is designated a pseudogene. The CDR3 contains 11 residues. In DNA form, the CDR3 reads TGTGCCAGCAGCAAAGGGGAGACCCAGTACTTC. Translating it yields CASSKGETQYF.

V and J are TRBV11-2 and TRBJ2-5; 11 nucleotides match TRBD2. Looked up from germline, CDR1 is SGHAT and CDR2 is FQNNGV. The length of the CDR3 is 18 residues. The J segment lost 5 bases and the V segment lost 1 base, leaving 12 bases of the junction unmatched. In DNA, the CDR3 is TGTGCCAGCAGCTTAGGGACTAGCGGGTCTCCTGTGAGGGAGACCCAGTACTTC. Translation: CASSLGTSGSPVRETQYF.

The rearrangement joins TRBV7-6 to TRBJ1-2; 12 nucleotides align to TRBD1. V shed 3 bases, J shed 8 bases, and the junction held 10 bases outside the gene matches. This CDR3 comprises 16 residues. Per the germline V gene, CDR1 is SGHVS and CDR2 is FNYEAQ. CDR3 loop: CASSLPGTGGPGGYTF. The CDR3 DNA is TGTGCCAGCAGCTTGCCCGGGACAGGGGGCCCAGGGGGCTACACCTTC.

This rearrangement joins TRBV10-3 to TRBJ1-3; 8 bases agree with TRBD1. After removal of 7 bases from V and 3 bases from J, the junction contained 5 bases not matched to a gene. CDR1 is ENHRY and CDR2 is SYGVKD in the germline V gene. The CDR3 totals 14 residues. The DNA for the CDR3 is TGTGCCATCAAGGCGACAGGGGATGGAAACACCATATATTTT. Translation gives CAIKATGDGNTIYF.

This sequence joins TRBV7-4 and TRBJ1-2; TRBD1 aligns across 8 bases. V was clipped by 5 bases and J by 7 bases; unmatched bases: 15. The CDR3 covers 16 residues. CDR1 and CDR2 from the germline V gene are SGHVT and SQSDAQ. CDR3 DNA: TGTGCCAGCAGCCGTGAGAGCGGGACAGGTAGTAGTGGCTACACCTTC. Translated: CASSRESGTGSSGYTF.